This T cell receptor beta chain emerged from a study of T cell responses to AZD1222 COVID-19 vaccine. The V end was cut by 3 bases, the J end by 5 bases, with 23 bases between. From germline, CDR1 is SGDLS and CDR2 YYNGEE. The length of the CDR3 is 17 residues. The assay was immunoSEQ multiplex PCR, and TCRdb's table has in-frame clones only and misses some. The table records under 60,000 clones, 89% of them present only once. The chain has TRBV9 and TRBJ1-2; perhaps TRBD1 as D (6 bases). The source is an adult who received the AZD1222 COVID-19 vaccine. Sequencing used peripheral blood, obtained 28 days after the second AZD1222 dose. The CDR3 loop is CASSAPPGEGGPYGYTF. Written as DNA, the CDR3 is TGTGCCAGCAGCGCGCCCCCAGGAGAGGGGGGACCGTATGGCTACACCTTC.